Below are 26 T cell receptor beta chains sequenced from a single sample in a study of blood T cells in healthy people across ages. A second PCR of roughly 6 to 12 cycles used a sample-barcoded 5' primer and a J-beta primer mix. TCRdb re-derived calls from the 5' RACE reads in MiXCR, one entry per CDR3 protein. The sample yields some 860,000 distinct CDR3 sequences, more than 50% seen once. Sequenced: blood. These receptors were obtained from a man aged 35-49 years in good health.

This clonotype was counted between two and nine times. The chain uses TRBV28 and TRBJ2-5, with a weak D call TRBD2 (6 bases). This CDR3 is 13 amino acids long. In germline, CDR1 is MDHEN, CDR2 SYDVKM. V shed 7 bases and J shed 7 bases, with 16 bases lying between them. The CDR3 sequence is CASTWGRQTTQYF. Written as DNA, the CDR3 is TGTGCCAGCACCTGGGGGAGGCAGACGACCCAGTACTTC.

This chain connects TRBV3-1 to TRBJ2-5; D is perhaps TRBD1 (7 bases). From germline, CDR1 is LGHDT and CDR2 YNNKEL (reference sequence). The CDR3 totals 15 residues. Trimming removed 3 bases at V and 3 bases at J, with 14 bases between. Here the CDR3 DNA reads TGTGCCAGCAGCCAGCCAGGGGGGATCGAAGAGACCCAGTACTTC. This codes for CASSQPGGIEETQYF.

This chain connects TRBV20-1 to TRBJ2-3; weak D call: TRBD1 (6 bases). CDR1 and CDR2 (germline): DFQATT, SNEGSKA (reference sequence). The CDR3 extends over 15 amino acids. Trimming shortened V by 0 bases and J by 2 bases, and 12 bases separated the two germline ends. CDR3: CSARDPGQYTDTQYF. DNA for the CDR3: TGCAGTGCTAGAGATCCCGGACAGTACACAGATACGCAGTATTTT.

CDR3 protein: CASSYGGSETQYF. The DNA of the CDR3 is TGTGCCAGCAGCTACGGTGGGTCAGAGACCCAGTACTTC. The chain recombines TRBV7-3 with TRBJ2-7; D remains ambiguous. The assigned J gene may be wrong: the sequence end matches TRBJ2-5 better. The CDR3 runs to 13 residues. The V gene's germline CDR1 is SGHTA and CDR2 FQGTGA.

The rearrangement uses TRBV27 and TRBJ2-1, with D tentatively TRBD2 (5 bases). CDR1 is MNHEY, CDR2 SMNVEV, per germline (reference sequence). The CDR3 sequence is 11 residues long. Trimming left V 8 bases short and J 8 bases short, with 10 bases between. CDR3 DNA sequence: TGTGCCAGCCAATTCGGGGATGAGCAGTTCTTC. This codes for CASQFGDEQFF.

J is TRBJ2-4 and V is TRBV4-2; 9 bases fit TRBD2. The assigned J gene may be wrong: the sequence end matches TRBJ2-7 better. The CDR3 has 14 amino acids. Germline CDR1 reads LGHNA; CDR2 reads YNFKEQ. The CDR3 nucleotides read TGTGCCAGCAGCCAAAGGCGGGAGGGCCACGAGCAGTACTTC. It specifies CASSQRREGHEQYF.

V and J are TRBV11-2 and TRBJ1-2; tentative D call: TRBD1 (6 bases). The germline V gene has CDR1 SGHAT and CDR2 FQNNGV. V lost 3 bases to trimming and J lost 5 bases, with 13 bases between them. This CDR3 contains 14 residues. CDR3 nucleotide sequence: TGTGCCAGCAGCTTGACAGGATACGGTTATGGCTACACCTTC. Translation gives CASSLTGYGYGYTF.

The chain uses TRBV7-9 and TRBJ1-1; D is possibly TRBD1 (5 bases). In germline, CDR1 is SEHNR, CDR2 FQNEAQ (reference sequence). Trimming left V 5 bases short and J 4 bases short, with 11 bases between. The CDR3 extends over 13 amino acids. The CDR3 reads CASSPRGATEAFF. CDR3 DNA: TGTGCCAGCAGCCCTCGAGGGGCCACTGAAGCTTTCTTT.

The V call is TRBV25-1, the J call TRBJ2-3; D possibly corresponds to TRBD1 (6 bases). Germline CDR1 is MGHDK and CDR2 is SYGVNS. CDR3 length: 19 amino acids. V lost 3 bases and J lost 3, with 25 bases in between. The chain's CDR3 is CASSESDSVSGIRTDTQYF. For the CDR3, the DNA is TGTGCCAGCAGTGAGTCGGACAGCGTAAGTGGGATTCGAACAGATACGCAGTATTTT. The full variable domain, its missing parts supplied by reference TRBV25-1 and TRBJ2-3, is EADIYQTPRYLVIGTGKKITLECSQTMGHDKMYWYQQDPGMELHLIHYSYGVNSTEKGDLSSESTVSRIRTEHFPLTLESARPSHTSQYLCASSESDSVSGIRTDTQYFGPGTRLTVL.

This clonotype appeared a few times. The genes are TRBV5-1 and TRBJ2-5; D unclear. The CDR3 is made up of 14 amino acids. The germline V gene encodes CDR1 SGHRS and CDR2 YFSETQ. V gave up 2 bases and J gave up 2 bases, with 10 bases separating them. The CDR3 DNA follows: TGCGCCAGCAGCTTCCAGGCGACACAAGAGACCCAGTACTTC. Protein sequence: CASSFQATQETQYF. The full variable domain, with the rest looked up from reference TRBV5-1 and TRBJ2-5, is KAGVTQTPRYLIKTRGQQVTLSCSPISGHRSVSWYQQTPGQGLQFLFEYFSETQRNKGNFPGRFSGRQFSNSRSEMNVSTLELGDSALYLCASSFQATQETQYFGPGTRLLVL.

The chain is built from TRBV6-2 or TRBV6-3 and TRBJ1-5, with D maybe TRBD1 (5 bases). CDR1 is MNHEY, CDR2 SVGEGT, per germline. V lost 4 bases, J lost 7 bases, and 11 bases lay in between. The CDR3 totals 13 residues. As DNA, the CDR3 is TGTGCCAGCAGTTCAGACAGAAGACAGCCCCAGCATTTT. Encoded protein: CASSSDRRQPQHF.

This chain links TRBV5-6 with TRBJ2-4, with TRBD1 identical over 11 bases. Per the germline V gene, CDR1 is SGHDT and CDR2 is YYEEEE. With V trimmed by 3 bases and J by 13 bases, 9 bases remained unmatched. This CDR3 is 14 amino acids long. The DNA for the CDR3 is TGTGCCAGCAGCTCAGAGAGGGGACAGGGGGTGCAGTACTTC. It encodes CASSSERGQGVQYF.

This chain uses TRBV7-3 with TRBJ2-3, with unresolved D. Germline V gene lookup returns CDR1 SGHTA and CDR2 FQGTGA. The CDR3 sequence is 14 residues long. The germline V and J ends were trimmed by 5 bases and 5 bases, with 14 bases remaining between them. Here the CDR3 reads CASSPGNSGDTQYF. CDR3 nucleotides: TGTGCCAGCAGCCCGGGCAACTCGGGAGATACGCAGTATTTT.

V gene TRBV6-6 combines with J gene TRBJ2-7; D is unclear. Germline V gene lookup returns CDR1 MNHNY and CDR2 SVGAGI (reference sequence). CDR3 length: 13 residues. With 5 bases removed from V and 7 bases from J, the gap between germline ends came to 15 bases. CDR3 protein: CASSDTGLDEQYF. The CDR3 nucleotides are TGTGCCAGCAGTGACACGGGCTTGGATGAGCAGTACTTC.

CDR3 DNA: TGTGCCAGCAGCCAACCGGGACAGGGGGCTTCGGGCTATGGCTACACCTTC. It codes for CASSQPGQGASGYGYTF. The V call is TRBV4-2, the J call TRBJ1-2; the match to TRBD1 covers 12 bases. The CDR3 covers 17 residues. V was pared by 2 bases and J by 4 bases, with 8 bases of the junction left unmatched. CDR1 and CDR2 (germline): LGHNA, YNFKEQ.

The V and J genes are TRBV4-1 and TRBJ2-7; D possibly corresponds to TRBD1 (5 bases). The end of the DNA aligns better with TRBJ2-5, so the J call may be wrong. There are 14 residues in the CDR3. In germline, CDR1 is MGHRA, CDR2 YSYEKL. The CDR3 spells CASSQGPREETQYF. CDR3 sequence (DNA): TGCGCCAGCAGCCAGGGGCCTAGGGAAGAGACCCAGTACTTC.

The gene calls are TRBV5-1 and TRBJ1-1; tentatively, D is TRBD1 (5 bases). Germline loops: CDR1 SGHRS, CDR2 YFSETQ. The CDR3 has 19 amino acids. The V and J ends lost 3 bases and 0 bases respectively, with 24 bases between them. In nucleotides, the CDR3 is TGCGCCAGCAGCTCTGATACTCCGGGACCCCCTGGGTTGAACACTGAAGCTTTCTTT. This codes for CASSSDTPGPPGLNTEAFF.

The V gene is TRBV4-3, the J gene TRBJ2-5, with D maybe TRBD2 (7 bases). Between the trimmed V and J ends, which lost 0 bases and 11 bases, there was a span of 19 bases. Germline CDR1 and CDR2: LGHNA and YSLEER. CDR3 length: 15 amino acids. Written as DNA, the CDR3 is TGCGCCAGCAGCCAAGATTCGGGGGGCGCGAATGAGCAGTACTTC. Protein product: CASSQDSGGANEQYF.

V is TRBV10-3 and J is TRBJ1-2, with TRBD1 as a possible D gene (6 bases). Germline CDR1 is ENHRY and CDR2 is SYGVKD. Trimming shortened V by 6 bases and J by 4 bases, and 9 bases separated the two germline ends. This CDR3 is built from 12 residues. The CDR3 region is CAISQGTYGYTF. In DNA, the CDR3 is TGTGCCATCAGCCAGGGGACCTATGGCTACACCTTC.

J is TRBJ2-3 and V is TRBV20-1, with 7 bases identical to TRBD2. V shed 2 bases, J shed 6 bases, and the junction held 2 bases outside the gene matches. The CDR3 runs to 12 residues. Per the germline V gene, CDR1 is DFQATT and CDR2 is SNEGSKA (reference sequence). Here the CDR3 DNA reads TGCAGTGCTAGAACTAGCGAGGATACGCAGTATTTT. This encodes CSARTSEDTQYF.

This clonotype was detected only a few times. The chain combines TRBV9 with TRBJ2-2; 7 nucleotides agree with TRBD1. J lost 7 bases, V lost 4 bases, and 7 bases had no gene match. Germline-derived CDR1 and CDR2 are SGDLS and YYNGEE. The CDR3 is made up of 14 amino acids. The CDR3 sequence is CASSLQGSGGELFF. DNA for the CDR3: TGTGCCAGCAGCTTACAGGGGTCGGGCGGGGAGCTGTTTTTT.

The chain has TRBV5-1 and TRBJ2-3; the D is unclear. With 4 bases removed from V and 5 bases from J, the gap between germline ends came to 11 bases. CDR1 SGHRS and CDR2 YFSETQ come from the germline V gene. This CDR3 spans 13 amino acids. The CDR3, as DNA: TGCGCCAGCAGCGTAGACAAGGGAGATACGCAGTATTTT. It is translated as CASSVDKGDTQYF.

The chain combines TRBV9 with TRBJ1-6; weak D call: TRBD1 (5 bases). This CDR3 contains 16 residues. The germline V gene encodes CDR1 SGDLS and CDR2 YYNGEE. Trimming removed 3 bases from V and 0 bases from J, with 10 bases in between. CDR3: CASSARQSSYNSPLHF. The CDR3, as DNA: TGTGCCAGCAGCGCCAGACAGAGCTCCTATAATTCACCCCTCCACTTT.

CDR3 bases: TGCGCCAGCAGCCGCGGAGGAGCGGGGGCCTACGAGCAGTACTTC. It codes for CASSRGGAGAYEQYF. V is TRBV4-3 and J is TRBJ2-7; 8 bases are shared with TRBD2. The CDR3 extends over 15 amino acids. V was pared by 4 bases and J by 2 bases, with 7 bases of the junction left unmatched. CDR1 and CDR2 (germline): LGHNA, YSLEER.

This CDR3 reads CSARDPRGKGEKLFF. CDR3 bases: TGCAGTGCTAGAGATCCCAGGGGGAAGGGTGAAAAACTGTTTTTT. The V and J genes are TRBV20-1 and TRBJ1-4; TRBD1 agrees at 7 bases. The CDR3 is made up of 15 amino acids. After removal of 0 bases from V and 7 bases from J, the junction contained 8 bases not matched to a gene. Germline V gene lookup returns CDR1 DFQATT and CDR2 SNEGSKA (reference sequence).

This clonotype was counted between two and nine times. The genes are TRBV13 and TRBJ2-7; 7 bases align to TRBD1. Germline loops: CDR1 PRHDT, CDR2 FYEKMQ (reference sequence). The CDR3 consists of 14 residues. After removal of 9 bases from V and 3 bases from J, the junction contained 11 bases not matched to a gene. The CDR3 DNA sequence: TGTGCCAGTCAGCTTCGGTCAGGGGGCTACGAGCAGTACTTC. Translating gives CASQLRSGGYEQYF.